This T cell receptor beta chain was identified during a study of tumor-infiltrating lymphocytes in primary liver carcinoma. The study, taken as a whole, reports: Only about 7-24% of top clones were detected in each of the five tumor regions.

The approximately 20-31 mg bulk tissue piece was not sorted before simultaneous RNA and DNA extraction. Sampling of every tumor involved five separate regions. These included the tumor centre. cDNA specific to TCR beta was made from 500 ng of total RNA, with a constant-region primer employed for priming. Generation of the TCR beta libraries relied on three nested multiplex PCR rounds using slightly modified ARM-PCR. With TRBV1-TRBV30 forward primers and a C-beta reverse primer, the first two PCR rounds were run for approximately 10 cycles each. TCRdb passed the multiplex PCR reads through MiXCR, listing each CDR3 protein once. Of roughly 55,000 distinct CDR3 sequences detected, approximately 70% appear once; the ten largest clones hold 57%. This clonotype was counted only a few times. Its specificity is unknown. V was pared by 7 bases and J by 4 bases, with 13 bases between. Germline CDR1 reads SGHTA; CDR2 reads FQGNSA. The CDR3 runs to 13 residues.

The chain couples TRBV7-2 to TRBJ2-5; D may be TRBD2 (6 bases). The source is a man aged 35-49 years with primary liver carcinoma and hepatitis B virus infection. Source material: liver tumor tissue from sampling region 2. Specified subset: tumor region T2, inferior pole. The CDR3 is CASKEGGRETQYF. CDR3 bases: TGTGCCAGCAAGGAGGGCGGCCGAGAGACCCAGTACTTC.